These T cell receptor beta chains were read from a single sample in a study of CD4+ T cells in melanoma. TCRdb's copy holds only in-frame clones and misses some; the assay was immunoSEQ multiplex PCR. The table shows some 120,000 clones, with approximately 92% occurring only once. The specimen was peripheral blood. The receptor set was obtained from a human donor with melanoma. Each CDR3 is given with its conserved first and last residue. Fields, in order: V gene, J gene, D gene, clone size, CDR3 DNA, CDR3 protein. D genes are given only for firm matches. Expanded clones are given a class, and other clones once, few, many or no size at all.

v_call: TRBV19; j_call: TRBJ1-2; d_call: TRBD1; clone_size: .; cdr3_nt: TGTGCCAGTAGTTCCCCCGGGACAGGCCTGAACTTAGGTTATGGCTACACCTTC; cdr3_aa: CASSSPGTGLNLGYGYTF
v_call: TRBV28; j_call: TRBJ2-7; d_call: .; clone_size: .; cdr3_nt: TGTGCCAGCCGGACCTCGTGGACTGATTCCTACGAGCAGTACTTC; cdr3_aa: CASRTSWTDSYEQYF
v_call: TRBV10-3; j_call: TRBJ2-5; d_call: .; clone_size: .; cdr3_nt: TGTGCCATCAGCAGGGGAGATGAGACCCAGTACTTC; cdr3_aa: CAISRGDETQYF
v_call: TRBV6-5; j_call: TRBJ2-3; d_call: .; clone_size: .; cdr3_nt: TGTGCCAGCAGTTACCAAGCGGCTATCACAGATACGCAGTATTTT; cdr3_aa: CASSYQAAITDTQYF
v_call: TRBV4-1; j_call: TRBJ2-3; d_call: TRBD2; clone_size: .; cdr3_nt: TGCGCCAGCAGCCAAGACGCTAGCGGGAGGGCCGGTACGCAGTATTTT; cdr3_aa: CASSQDASGRAGTQYF
v_call: TRBV7-2; j_call: TRBJ1-2; d_call: .; clone_size: .; cdr3_nt: TGTGCCAGCAGCTTAGCCAGGGCCGCCTATGGCTACACCTTC; cdr3_aa: CASSLARAAYGYTF
v_call: TRBV29-1; j_call: TRBJ2-5; d_call: TRBD2; clone_size: .; cdr3_nt: TGCAGCGTTCGGGGGGGGCAAGAGACCCAGTACTTC; cdr3_aa: CSVRGGQETQYF
v_call: TRBV19; j_call: TRBJ1-1; d_call: .; clone_size: .; cdr3_nt: TGTGCCAGTAGTATAGGCCCCCCAGGGCGGGGAGAAGCTTTCTTT; cdr3_aa: CASSIGPPGRGEAFF
v_call: TRBV7-6; j_call: TRBJ2-3; d_call: .; clone_size: .; cdr3_nt: TGTGCCAGCAGCCCATATACCGTAGATACGCAGTATTTT; cdr3_aa: CASSPYTVDTQYF
v_call: TRBV7-2; j_call: TRBJ2-1; d_call: TRBD2; clone_size: .; cdr3_nt: TGTGCCAGCAGCTTAGCGGGGCGGGGGGGAAGAAATGAGCAGTTCTTC; cdr3_aa: CASSLAGRGGRNEQFF
v_call: TRBV7-2; j_call: TRBJ2-3; d_call: TRBD2; clone_size: .; cdr3_nt: TGTGCCAGCAGCCCACAACTAGCGGTTAGCACAGATACGCAGTATTTT; cdr3_aa: CASSPQLAVSTDTQYF
v_call: TRBV29-1; j_call: TRBJ2-4; d_call: .; clone_size: .; cdr3_nt: TGCAGCGTTAAGCAGGGGGGAGGAAACATTCAGTACTTC; cdr3_aa: CSVKQGGGNIQYF
v_call: TRBV4-3; j_call: TRBJ2-7; d_call: TRBD2; clone_size: .; cdr3_nt: TGCGCCAGCAGTAGGACTAGCGGGTTCGACGAGCAGTACTTC; cdr3_aa: CASSRTSGFDEQYF
v_call: TRBV7-3; j_call: TRBJ2-2; d_call: TRBD1; clone_size: once; cdr3_nt: TGTGCCAGCAGCTTAAGGGCAGGGGGAACCGGGGAGCTGTTTTTT; cdr3_aa: CASSLRAGGTGELFF
v_call: TRBV10-3; j_call: TRBJ2-1; d_call: .; clone_size: .; cdr3_nt: TGTGCCATCAGTGATTCCCACAATGAGCAGTTCTTC; cdr3_aa: CAISDSHNEQFF
v_call: TRBV19; j_call: TRBJ2-1; d_call: .; clone_size: .; cdr3_nt: TGTGCCAGTAGCGACCTCGTAGGCTACAATGAGCAGTTCTTC; cdr3_aa: CASSDLVGYNEQFF
v_call: TRBV4-2; j_call: TRBJ2-7; d_call: TRBD2; clone_size: .; cdr3_nt: TGTGCCAGCAGCCAAGTAGCGGGAGGGCCGGTAAACGAGCAGTACTTC; cdr3_aa: CASSQVAGGPVNEQYF
v_call: TRBV30; j_call: TRBJ1-3; d_call: .; clone_size: .; cdr3_nt: TGTGCCTCCCGGGGGGTTAACTCTGGAAACACCATATATTTT; cdr3_aa: CASRGVNSGNTIYF
v_call: TRBV7-9; j_call: TRBJ2-2; d_call: .; clone_size: .; cdr3_nt: TGTGCCAGCAGCTTTGTACCCGGGGAGCTGTTTTTT; cdr3_aa: CASSFVPGELFF
v_call: TRBV7-6; j_call: TRBJ2-3; d_call: TRBD2; clone_size: .; cdr3_nt: TGTGCCAGCAGCTTATTGGCGGGAGAAACCACAGATACGCAGTATTTT; cdr3_aa: CASSLLAGETTDTQYF
v_call: TRBV27; j_call: TRBJ2-3; d_call: TRBD2; clone_size: once; cdr3_nt: TGTGCCAGCAGTTTTCGGTTAGCGGGGGAAACCACAGATACGCAGTATTTT; cdr3_aa: CASSFRLAGETTDTQYF
v_call: TRBV10-3; j_call: TRBJ1-6; d_call: .; clone_size: .; cdr3_nt: TGTGCCACCGTCAAGGAGATTTTTAATTCACCCCTCCACTTT; cdr3_aa: CATVKEIFNSPLHF
v_call: TRBV7-3; j_call: TRBJ2-5; d_call: .; clone_size: .; cdr3_nt: TGTGCCAGCAGCCGCTTGGTGGGGCCTCAAGAGACCCAGTACTTC; cdr3_aa: CASSRLVGPQETQYF
v_call: TRBV9; j_call: TRBJ2-3; d_call: .; clone_size: .; cdr3_nt: TGTGCCAGCAGCGTAGAGGTTTGGCCAGATACGCAGTATTTT; cdr3_aa: CASSVEVWPDTQYF
v_call: TRBV7-2; j_call: TRBJ2-5; d_call: .; clone_size: .; cdr3_nt: TGTGCCAGCAGCTTTGGTGGGGGGGCCAGGGAGACCCAGTACTTC; cdr3_aa: CASSFGGGARETQYF
v_call: TRBV5-5; j_call: TRBJ2-3; d_call: TRBD2; clone_size: .; cdr3_nt: TGTGCCAGCAGCGATGGGACTAGCGGGAGTAGGGCAGATACGCAGTATTTT; cdr3_aa: CASSDGTSGSRADTQYF
v_call: TRBV7-9; j_call: TRBJ1-2; d_call: .; clone_size: .; cdr3_nt: TGTGCCAGCAGCCTCGGCGCCGGAAACTATGGCTACACCTTC; cdr3_aa: CASSLGAGNYGYTF
v_call: TRBV11-3; j_call: TRBJ1-5; d_call: .; clone_size: .; cdr3_nt: TGTGCCAGCAGCCCCCGGAGGGGCGAGCCCCAGCATTTT; cdr3_aa: CASSPRRGEPQHF
v_call: TRBV5-6; j_call: TRBJ2-3; d_call: TRBD2; clone_size: .; cdr3_nt: TGTGCCAGCAGCACTAATAGCGGGAGGGGCACAGATACGCAGTATTTT; cdr3_aa: CASSTNSGRGTDTQYF
v_call: TRBV15; j_call: TRBJ1-5; d_call: TRBD1; clone_size: once; cdr3_nt: TGTGCCACCAGTAGGACAGGGGGTAATCAGCCCCAGCATTTT; cdr3_aa: CATSRTGGNQPQHF
v_call: TRBV28; j_call: TRBJ2-7; d_call: .; clone_size: once; cdr3_nt: TGTGCCAGCAGTTATCTCTACGAGCAGTACTTC; cdr3_aa: CASSYLYEQYF
v_call: TRBV7-9; j_call: TRBJ2-5; d_call: TRBD2; clone_size: .; cdr3_nt: TGTGCCAGCAGCATCGGGACTAGCGCAACGGGGACCCAGTACTTC; cdr3_aa: CASSIGTSATGTQYF
v_call: TRBV6-1; j_call: TRBJ2-2; d_call: .; clone_size: .; cdr3_nt: TGTGCCAGCAGTGAACCCAGGGCAGGGGTCGCCGGGGAGCTGTTTTTT; cdr3_aa: CASSEPRAGVAGELFF
v_call: TRBV18; j_call: TRBJ2-3; d_call: .; clone_size: .; cdr3_nt: TGTGCCAGCTCACCACGCACAGATACGCAGTATTTT; cdr3_aa: CASSPRTDTQYF
v_call: TRBV5-6; j_call: TRBJ2-5; d_call: .; clone_size: .; cdr3_nt: TGTGCCAGCAGCGCCTCGAGAGGGGCAGGGGAGACCCAGTACTTC; cdr3_aa: CASSASRGAGETQYF